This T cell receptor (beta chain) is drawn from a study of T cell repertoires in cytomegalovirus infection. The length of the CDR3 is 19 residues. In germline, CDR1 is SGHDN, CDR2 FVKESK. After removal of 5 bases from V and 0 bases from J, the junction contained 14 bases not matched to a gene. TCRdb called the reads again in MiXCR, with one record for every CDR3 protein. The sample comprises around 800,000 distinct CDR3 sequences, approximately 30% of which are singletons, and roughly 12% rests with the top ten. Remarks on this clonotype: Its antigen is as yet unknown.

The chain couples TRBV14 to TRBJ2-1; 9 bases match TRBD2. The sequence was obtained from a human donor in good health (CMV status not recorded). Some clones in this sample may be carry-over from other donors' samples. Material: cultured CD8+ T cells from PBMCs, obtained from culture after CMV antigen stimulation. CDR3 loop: CASSYSGGDILSSYNEQFF. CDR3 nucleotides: TGTGCCAGCAGCTATAGCGGGGGCGATATTCTTAGCTCCTACAATGAGCAGTTCTTC.